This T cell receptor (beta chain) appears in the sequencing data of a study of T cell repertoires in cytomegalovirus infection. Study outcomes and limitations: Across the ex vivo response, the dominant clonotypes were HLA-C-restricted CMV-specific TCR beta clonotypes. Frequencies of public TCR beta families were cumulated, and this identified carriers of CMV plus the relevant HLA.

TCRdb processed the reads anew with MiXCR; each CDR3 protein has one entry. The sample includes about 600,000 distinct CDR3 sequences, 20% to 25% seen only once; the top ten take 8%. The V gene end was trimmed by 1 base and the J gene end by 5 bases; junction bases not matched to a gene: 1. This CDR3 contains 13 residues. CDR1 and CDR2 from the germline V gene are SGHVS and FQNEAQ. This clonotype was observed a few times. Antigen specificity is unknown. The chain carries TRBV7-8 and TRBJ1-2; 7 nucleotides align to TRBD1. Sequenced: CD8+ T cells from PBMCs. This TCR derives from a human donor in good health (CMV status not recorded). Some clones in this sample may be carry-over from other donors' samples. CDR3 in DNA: TGTGCCAGCAGCTTAGAACAGGGGTATGGCTACACCTTC. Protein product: CASSLEQGYGYTF. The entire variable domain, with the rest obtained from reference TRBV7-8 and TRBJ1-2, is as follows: GAGVSQSPRYKVAKRGQDVALRCDPISGHVSLFWYQQALGQGPEFLTYFQNEAQLDKSGLPSDRFFAERPEGSVSTLKIQRTQQEDSAVYLCASSLEQGYGYTFGSGTRLTVV.